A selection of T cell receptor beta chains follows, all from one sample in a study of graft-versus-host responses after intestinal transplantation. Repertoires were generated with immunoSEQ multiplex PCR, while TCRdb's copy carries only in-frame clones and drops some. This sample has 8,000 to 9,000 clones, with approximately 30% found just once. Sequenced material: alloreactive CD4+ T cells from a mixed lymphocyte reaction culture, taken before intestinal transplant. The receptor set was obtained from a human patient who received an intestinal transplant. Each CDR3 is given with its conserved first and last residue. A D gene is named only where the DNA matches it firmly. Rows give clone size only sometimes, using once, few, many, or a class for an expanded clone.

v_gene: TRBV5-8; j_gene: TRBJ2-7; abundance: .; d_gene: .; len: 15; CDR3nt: TGTGCCAGCAGCTTGATGCGGGACAGTAGAAGGGAGCAGTACTTC; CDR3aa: CASSLMRDSRREQYF
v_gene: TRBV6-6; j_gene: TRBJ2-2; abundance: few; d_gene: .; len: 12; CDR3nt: TGTGCCAGCAGTAGAGCGTCCGGGGAGCTGTTTTTT; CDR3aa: CASSRASGELFF
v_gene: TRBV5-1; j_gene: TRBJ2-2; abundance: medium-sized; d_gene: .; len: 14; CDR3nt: TGCGCCAGCAGCTCGGGACTTGACACCGGGGAGCTGTTTTTT; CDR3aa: CASSSGLDTGELFF
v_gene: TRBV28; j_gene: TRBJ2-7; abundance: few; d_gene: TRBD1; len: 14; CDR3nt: TGTGCCACCCGCGGAGCAGGGGGCAGAATCGAGCAGTACTTC; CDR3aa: CATRGAGGRIEQYF
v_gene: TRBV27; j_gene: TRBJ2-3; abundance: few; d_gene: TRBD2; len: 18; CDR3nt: TGTGCCAGCAGCCCCGGGACTAGCGGGGGGCTGAGCACAGATACGCAGTATTTT; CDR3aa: CASSPGTSGGLSTDTQYF
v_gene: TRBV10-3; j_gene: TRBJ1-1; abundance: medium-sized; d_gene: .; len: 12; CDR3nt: TGTGCCATCAGTGGGGGGGGAAACGAAGCTTTCTTT; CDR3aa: CAISGGGNEAFF
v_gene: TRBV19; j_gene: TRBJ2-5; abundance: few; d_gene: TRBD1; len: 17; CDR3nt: TGTGCCAGTAGTATAGATAGGAGGACAGGGGGCAAAGAGACCCAGTACTTC; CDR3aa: CASSIDRRTGGKETQYF
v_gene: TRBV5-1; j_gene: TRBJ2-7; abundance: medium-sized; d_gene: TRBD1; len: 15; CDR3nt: TGCGCCAGCAGCTTGGACCAGGGGGCTTGGAACGAGCAGTACTTC; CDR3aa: CASSLDQGAWNEQYF
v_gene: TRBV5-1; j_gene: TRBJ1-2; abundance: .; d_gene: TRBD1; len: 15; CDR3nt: TGCGCCAGCAGCTTCGGGACAGGGGTGCTCTATGGCTACACCTTC; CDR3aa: CASSFGTGVLYGYTF
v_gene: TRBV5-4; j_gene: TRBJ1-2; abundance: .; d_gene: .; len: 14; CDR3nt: TGTGCCAGCAGCTTGGTGGGAGCTAACTATGGCTACACCTTC; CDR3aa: CASSLVGANYGYTF
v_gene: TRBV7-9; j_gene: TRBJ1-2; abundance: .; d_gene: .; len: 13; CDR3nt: TGTGCCAGCAGCTTATCCGAGGGCTATGGCTACACCTTC; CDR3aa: CASSLSEGYGYTF
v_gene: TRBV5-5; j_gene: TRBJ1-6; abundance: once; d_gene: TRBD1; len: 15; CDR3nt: TGTGCCAGCAGCTGGGGGGACAGGGTTATATCACCCCTCCACTTT; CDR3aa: CASSWGDRVISPLHF
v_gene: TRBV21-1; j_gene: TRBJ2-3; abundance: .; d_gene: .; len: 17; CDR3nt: TGTGCCAGCAGCAAATATCCACTAGCGAATAGCACAGATACGCAGTATTTT; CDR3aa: CASSKYPLANSTDTQYF
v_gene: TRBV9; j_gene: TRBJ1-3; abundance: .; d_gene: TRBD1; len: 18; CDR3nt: TGTGCCAGCAGCCACAACAGGGACAGAGCATTACCTGGAAACACCATATATTTT; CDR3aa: CASSHNRDRALPGNTIYF
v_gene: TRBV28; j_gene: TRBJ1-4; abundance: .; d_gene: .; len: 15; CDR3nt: TGTGCCAGCAGTTTATCGGGGGCAACTAATGAAAAACTGTTTTTT; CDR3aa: CASSLSGATNEKLFF
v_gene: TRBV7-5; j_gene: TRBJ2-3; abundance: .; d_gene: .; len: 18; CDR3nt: TGTGCCAGAAGCGCATACCCGGGACTGGGAACGGTCACAGATACGCAGTATTTT; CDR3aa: CARSAYPGLGTVTDTQYF
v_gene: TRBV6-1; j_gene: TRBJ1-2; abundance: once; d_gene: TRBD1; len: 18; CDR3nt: TGTGCCAGCAGTGATTGGGCCAGGGGGCTAAAGGCTAACTATGGCTACACCTTC; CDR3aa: CASSDWARGLKANYGYTF
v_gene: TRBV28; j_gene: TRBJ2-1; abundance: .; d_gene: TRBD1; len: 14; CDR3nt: TGTGCCAGCAGTCGGGACAGTGCCTACAATGAGCAGTTCTTC; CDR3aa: CASSRDSAYNEQFF
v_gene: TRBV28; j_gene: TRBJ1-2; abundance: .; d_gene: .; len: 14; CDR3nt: TGTGCCAGCAGTAGTGGGGCTTTCTTTAGGGGCTACACCTTC; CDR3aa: CASSSGAFFRGYTF
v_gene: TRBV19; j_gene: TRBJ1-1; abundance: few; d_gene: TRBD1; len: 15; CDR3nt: TGTGCCAGTAGTAACATCAGAGGGACAGGGGCTGAAGCTTTCTTT; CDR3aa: CASSNIRGTGAEAFF
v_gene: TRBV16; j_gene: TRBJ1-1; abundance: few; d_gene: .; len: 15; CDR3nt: TGTGCCAGCAGCCAATACGGGGAAATGAACACTGAAGCTTTCTTT; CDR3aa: CASSQYGEMNTEAFF
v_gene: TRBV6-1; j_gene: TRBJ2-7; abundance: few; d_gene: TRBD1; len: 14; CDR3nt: TGTGCCAGCAGTTATTCCGGGACAGGGAGGGAGCGGTACTTC; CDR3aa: CASSYSGTGRERYF
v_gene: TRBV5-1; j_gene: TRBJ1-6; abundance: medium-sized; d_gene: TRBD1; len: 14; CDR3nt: TGCGCCAGCAGCTTGGACACAGGGGTATCACCCCTCCACTTT; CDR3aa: CASSLDTGVSPLHF
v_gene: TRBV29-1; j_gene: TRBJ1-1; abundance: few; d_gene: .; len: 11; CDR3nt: TGCAGCGTTTCCCAGAACACTGAAGCTTTCTTT; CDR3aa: CSVSQNTEAFF
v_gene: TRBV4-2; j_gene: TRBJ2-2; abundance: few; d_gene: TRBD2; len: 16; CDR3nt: TGTGCCAGCAGCCAGGAACTAGCGGGGGGCCCCGTGGAGCTGTTTTTT; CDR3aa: CASSQELAGGPVELFF
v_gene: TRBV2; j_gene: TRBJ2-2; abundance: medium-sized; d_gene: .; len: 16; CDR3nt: TGTGCCAGCAGTGAGGTTAGGGGGGGTCCAACCGGGGAGCTGTTTTTT; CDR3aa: CASSEVRGGPTGELFF
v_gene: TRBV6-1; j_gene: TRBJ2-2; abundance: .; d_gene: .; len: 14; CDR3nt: TGTGCCAGCAGTGTGAGCGGAGAGTTCGGGGAGCTGTTTTTT; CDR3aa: CASSVSGEFGELFF
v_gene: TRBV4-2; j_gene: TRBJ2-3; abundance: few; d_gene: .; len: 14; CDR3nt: TGTGCCAGCGGAGAGACAGGAAGCACAGATACGCAGTATTTT; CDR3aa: CASGETGSTDTQYF
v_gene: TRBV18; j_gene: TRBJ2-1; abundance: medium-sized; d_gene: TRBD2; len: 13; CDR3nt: TGTGCCAGCTCACTTCGCCCGGGACTAGCTGCGTTCTTC; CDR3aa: CASSLRPGLAAFF
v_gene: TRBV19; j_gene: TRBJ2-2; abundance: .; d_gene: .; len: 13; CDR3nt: TGTGCCAGTAGTATCGGCGGGTCCGGGGAGCTGTTTTTT; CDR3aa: CASSIGGSGELFF
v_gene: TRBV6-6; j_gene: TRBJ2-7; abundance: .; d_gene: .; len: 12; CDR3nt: TGTGCCAGCAGTTACTCCCACTACGAGCAGTACTTC; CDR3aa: CASSYSHYEQYF
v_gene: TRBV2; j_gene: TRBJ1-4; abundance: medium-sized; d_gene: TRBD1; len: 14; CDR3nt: TGTGCCAGCAGTTGGCGGCAGGGGGGTGAAAAACTGTTTTTT; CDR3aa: CASSWRQGGEKLFF
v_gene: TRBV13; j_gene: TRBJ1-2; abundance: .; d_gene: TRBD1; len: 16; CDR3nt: TGTGCCAGCACCGAGGGGGACAGTTCCTCTAACTATGGCTACACCTTC; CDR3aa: CASTEGDSSSNYGYTF
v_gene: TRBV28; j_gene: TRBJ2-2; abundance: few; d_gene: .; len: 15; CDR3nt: TGTGCCAGCGACTATGGGACAAAGAACACCGGGGAGCTGTTTTTT; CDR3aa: CASDYGTKNTGELFF
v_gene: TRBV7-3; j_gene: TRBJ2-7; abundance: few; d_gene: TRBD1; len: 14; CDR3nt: TGTGCCAGCAGCCGGGGACAGGGAAGATACGAGCAGTACTTC; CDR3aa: CASSRGQGRYEQYF
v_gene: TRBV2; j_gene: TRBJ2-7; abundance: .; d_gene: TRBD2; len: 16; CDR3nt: TGTGCCAGCAGTGAGTCGGCTAGCGGGGGCCCCTTCGAGCAGTACTTC; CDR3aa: CASSESASGGPFEQYF
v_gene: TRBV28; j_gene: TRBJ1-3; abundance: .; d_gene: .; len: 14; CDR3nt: TGTGCCAGCAGTTCCTACAGATCTGGAAACACCATATATTTT; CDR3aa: CASSSYRSGNTIYF
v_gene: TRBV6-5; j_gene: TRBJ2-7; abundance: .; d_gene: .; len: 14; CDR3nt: TGTGCCAGCAGTTGGACTTCTTCCTCCTACGAGCAGTACTTC; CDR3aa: CASSWTSSSYEQYF
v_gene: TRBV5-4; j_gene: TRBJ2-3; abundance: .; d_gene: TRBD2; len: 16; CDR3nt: TGTGCCAGCAGCTTTCCTGGACTAGCGCTCACAGATACGCAGTATTTT; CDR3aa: CASSFPGLALTDTQYF
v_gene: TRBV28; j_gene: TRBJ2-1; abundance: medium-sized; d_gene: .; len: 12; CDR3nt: TGTGCCAGCAGCCTCTCCTACAATGAGCAGTTCTTC; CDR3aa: CASSLSYNEQFF
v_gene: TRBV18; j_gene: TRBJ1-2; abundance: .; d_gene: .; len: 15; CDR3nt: TGTGCCAGCTCACTGGCGGCACAGGCCTACTATGGCTACACCTTC; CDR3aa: CASSLAAQAYYGYTF
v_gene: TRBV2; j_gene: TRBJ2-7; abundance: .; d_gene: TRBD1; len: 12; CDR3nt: TGTGCCAGCACTGGACAGGGCTACGAGCAGTACTTC; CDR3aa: CASTGQGYEQYF
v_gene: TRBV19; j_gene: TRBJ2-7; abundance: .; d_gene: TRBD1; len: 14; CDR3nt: TGTGCCAGTAGTATATCACAGGGGGCGCAGGAGCAGTACTTC; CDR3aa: CASSISQGAQEQYF
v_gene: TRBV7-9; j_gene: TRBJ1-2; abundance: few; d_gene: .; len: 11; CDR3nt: TGTGCCAGCAGCTTAGCTCCGGACAGTTCCTTC; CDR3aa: CASSLAPDSSF
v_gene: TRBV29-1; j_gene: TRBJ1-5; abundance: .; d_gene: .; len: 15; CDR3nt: TGCAGCGTTGGATTTGGGGGGGAGGAAGGCCAGCCCCAGCATTTT; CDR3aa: CSVGFGGEEGQPQHF
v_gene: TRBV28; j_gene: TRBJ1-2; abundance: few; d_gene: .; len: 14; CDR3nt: TGTGCCAGCAGTTTATGGGACAGCCTCTATGGCTACACCTTC; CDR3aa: CASSLWDSLYGYTF
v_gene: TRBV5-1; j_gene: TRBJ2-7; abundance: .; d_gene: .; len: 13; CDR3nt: TGCGCCAGCAGCTTAGGGGGGGGCCCGGGACAGTACTTC; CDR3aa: CASSLGGGPGQYF
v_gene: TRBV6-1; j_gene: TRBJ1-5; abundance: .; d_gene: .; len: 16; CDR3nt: TGTGCCAGCAGTGGATCGACAGGTTATGGGGATCAGCCCCAGCATTTT; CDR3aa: CASSGSTGYGDQPQHF
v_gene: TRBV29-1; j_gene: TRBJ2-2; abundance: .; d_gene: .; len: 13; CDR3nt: TGCAGCGTGAAGGGAGCGAACACCGGGGAGCTGTTTTTT; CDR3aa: CSVKGANTGELFF
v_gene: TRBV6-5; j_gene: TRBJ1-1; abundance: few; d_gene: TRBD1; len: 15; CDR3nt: TGTGCCAGCAGCGTCAGACAGGGGGTGGACACTGAAGCTTTCTTT; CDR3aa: CASSVRQGVDTEAFF
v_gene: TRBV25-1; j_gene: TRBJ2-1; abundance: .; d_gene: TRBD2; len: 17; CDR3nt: TGTGCCAGCAGTGAATATATAGCGGGAGGGCCGGCGGGTGAGCAGTTCTTC; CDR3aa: CASSEYIAGGPAGEQFF